The 14 T cell receptor beta chains in this list originate from one sample, sequenced in a study of T cell responses to AZD1222 COVID-19 vaccine. TCRdb's copy holds only in-frame clones and misses some; the assay was immunoSEQ multiplex PCR. In the table there are about 150,000 clones, 90% of which are singletons. The starting material was peripheral blood, obtained on day 0 of AZD1222 vaccination. Receptors were obtained from an adult in good health.

This chain connects TRBV7-6 to TRBJ2-5; TRBD1 matches at 8 bases. The CDR3 is 17 amino acids. After removal of 5 bases from V and 3 bases from J, the junction contained 14 bases not matched to a gene. Looked up from germline, CDR1 is SGHVS and CDR2 is FNYEAQ. The CDR3 DNA reads as TGTGCCAGCAGCAAGAGGATACCAGGGGGCAGCGAAGAGACCCAGTACTTC. It encodes CASSKRIPGGSEETQYF.

This sequence joins TRBV4-3 and TRBJ1-2, with D unresolved. Germline CDR1 and CDR2: LGHNA and YSLEER. Trimming took 3 bases from V and 3 from J, leaving 14 bases between them. The CDR3 is made up of 15 amino acids. The CDR3 loop reads CASSQDSGNYYGYTF. CDR3 nucleotides: TGCGCCAGCAGCCAGGATAGCGGCAACTACTATGGCTACACCTTC.

CDR3 sequence: CAIRPDRGNQPQHF. CDR3 nucleotides: TGTGCCATCAGACCCGACAGGGGCAATCAGCCCCAGCATTTT. The gene calls are TRBV10-3 and TRBJ1-5; 7 nucleotides line up with TRBD1. J lost 2 bases, V lost 6 bases, and 4 bases had no gene match. Looked up from germline, CDR1 is ENHRY and CDR2 is SYGVKD. CDR3 length: 14 residues.

The chain carries TRBV24-1 and TRBJ2-3; TRBD2 matches at 8 bases. Per germline, CDR1 KGHDR and CDR2 SFDVKD. The CDR3 runs to 16 residues. After removal of 2 bases from V and 8 bases from J, the junction contained 11 bases not matched to a gene. The CDR3 region has the DNA TGTGCCACCAGTGATTCTCGAGCGGGGGAAAAGGGTACGCAGTATTTT. It is translated as CATSDSRAGEKGTQYF.

As to this clone: The sample contains more than one DNA sequence encoding this CDR3. The chain couples TRBV5-1 to TRBJ2-5; D remains unclear. The CDR3 runs 12 residues. Germline CDR1 SGHRS, CDR2 YFSETQ. V was cut by 0 bases and J by 5 bases, with 5 bases left in between. The CDR3 loop is CASSLGRETQYF. The CDR3 DNA follows: TGCGCCAGCAGCTTGGGGCGGGAGACCCAGTACTTC.

The gene calls are TRBV3-1 (or the pseudogene TRBV3-2) and TRBJ1-3; TRBD1 agrees at 10 bases. There are 16 residues in the CDR3. CDR1 is LGHDT, CDR2 YNNKEL, per germline (reference sequence). V shed 1 base and J 2 bases; nucleotides not matched to a gene: 2. CDR3 in DNA: TGTGCCAGCAGCCAAGGGACAGGGGGACCTGGAAACACCATATATTTT. It codes for CASSQGTGGPGNTIYF.

The chain recombines TRBV3-1 (or the pseudogene TRBV3-2) with TRBJ2-7, with TRBD2 as a possible D gene (6 bases). V gave up 5 bases and J gave up 5 bases, with 22 bases separating them. Germline V lookup: CDR1 LGHDT, CDR2 YNNKEL (reference sequence). CDR3 length equals 16 residues. The CDR3 sequence is CASSSREKYGVDEQYF. The DNA of the CDR3 is TGTGCCAGCAGCTCCCGGGAGAAGTACGGCGTGGACGAGCAGTACTTC.

The rearrangement links TRBV28 to TRBJ1-2, with 7 bases fitting TRBD1. The CDR3 has 12 amino acids. V shed 10 bases, J shed 6 bases, and the junction held 8 bases outside the gene matches. Looked up from germline, CDR1 is MDHEN and CDR2 is SYDVKM. CDR3 in DNA: TGTGCCAACCAGGGGGAACGTGATGGCTACACCTTC. Protein sequence: CANQGERDGYTF.

Comment on this clone: Other DNA sequences in the same sample also yield this CDR3. The genes are TRBV9 and TRBJ2-7; D possibly uses TRBD1 or TRBD2 (5 bases each). Germline CDR1 is SGDLS and CDR2 is YYNGEE. This CDR3 has 14 amino acids. Trimming took 4 bases from V and 2 from J, leaving 13 bases between them. The CDR3 DNA follows: TGTGCCAGCAGCCCCGGCCAGGGAGCCTACGAGCAGTACTTC. Encoded protein: CASSPGQGAYEQYF. The complete variable domain, with remaining parts taken from reference TRBV9 and TRBJ2-7, reads DSGVTQTPKHLITATGQRVTLRCSPRSGDLSVYWYQQSLDQGLQFLIQYYNGEERAKGNILERFSAQQFPDLHSELNLSSLELGDSALYFCASSPGQGAYEQYFGPGTRLTVT.

Only a few counts were recorded for this clone. The J gene is TRBJ2-1, the V gene TRBV7-9, with 10 bases fitting TRBD2. Germline loops: CDR1 SEHNR, CDR2 FQNEAQ (reference sequence). The CDR3 loop spans 16 amino acids. V dropped 1 base and J dropped 7; count of bases not matched to a gene: 7. Here the CDR3 reads CASSLVSSGGLNEQFF. In nucleotides, the CDR3 is TGTGCCAGCAGCTTAGTTAGTAGCGGGGGGTTGAATGAGCAGTTCTTC.

This chain links TRBV19 with TRBJ2-3; weak D call: TRBD1 (5 bases). The germline CDR1 and CDR2 sequences are LNHDA and SQIVND (reference sequence). The CDR3 is 15 amino acids. Trimming removed 7 bases from V and 5 bases from J, with 19 bases in between. Written as DNA, the CDR3 is TGTGCCAGTACCCGAAGGTCTAGGGGTTTAGATACGCAGTATTTT. Protein product: CASTRRSRGLDTQYF.

The rearrangement joins TRBV15 to TRBJ1-5, with D perhaps matching TRBD1 (6 bases). The germline V gene encodes CDR1 LNHNV and CDR2 YYDKDF (reference sequence). The ends were cut back, 3 bases at V and 6 bases at J, with 15 bases in the middle. The CDR3 is 15 residues long. As DNA, the CDR3 is TGTGCCACCAGCAGGGCAGGGGTGGGAGGTCAGCCCCAGCATTTT. Protein: CATSRAGVGGQPQHF.

In the case of this clone: This sample includes further DNA sequences coding for the same CDR3. This chain joins TRBV7-2 and TRBJ2-7; D uncertain. CDR1 SGHTA and CDR2 FQGNSA come from the germline V gene. The CDR3 length is 14 residues. With 1 base removed from V and 1 base from J, the gap between germline ends came to 8 bases. The CDR3 sequence is CASSLGGVSYEQYF. The CDR3 coding sequence is TGTGCCAGCAGCTTAGGAGGTGTTTCCTACGAGCAGTACTTC. Full variable domain (outside the CDR3, taken from reference TRBV7-2 and TRBJ2-7): GAGVSQSPSNKVTEKGKDVELRCDPISGHTALYWYRQSLGQGLEFLIYFQGNSAPDKSGLPSDRFSAERTGGSVSTLTIQRTQQEDSAVYLCASSLGGVSYEQYFGPGTRLTVT.

The chain combines TRBV5-5 with TRBJ1-4; TRBD1 matches at 7 bases. J gave up 0 bases and V 4 bases, and 12 bases lay outside the gene matches. Germline V gene sequence: CDR1 SGHKS, CDR2 YYEKEE (reference sequence). The CDR3 runs 18 residues. In nucleotides, the CDR3 is TGTGCCAGCAGCCCCAGGGCACGTCAGGGGGCAACTAATGAAAAACTGTTTTTT. It codes for CASSPRARQGATNEKLFF.